One sample yielded the 27 T cell receptor beta chains listed below, sequenced in a study of control samples from healthy donors and cancer patients. Clones were sequenced by immunoSEQ multiplex PCR, and TCRdb holds only the in-frame ones, with some missing. The sample consists of 25,000 to 35,000 clones, 90% to 95% of them appearing once. Sequences were obtained from PBMCs. The receptors here all came from a man in his fifties or sixties with lung cancer.

The rearrangement uses TRBV19 and TRBJ2-1, with D perhaps matching TRBD2 (5 bases). The CDR3 has 15 residues. Germline CDR1 and CDR2: LNHDA and SQIVND (reference sequence). V was pared by 7 bases and J by 0 bases, with 13 bases between. The CDR3 sequence is CASIWFEGSYNEQFF. The CDR3 region has the DNA TGTGCCAGTATCTGGTTCGAGGGCTCCTACAATGAGCAGTTCTTC. Variable domain in full (rest from reference TRBV19 and TRBJ2-1): DGGITQSPKYLFRKEGQNVTLSCEQNLNHDAMYWYRQDPGQGLRLIYYSQIVNDFQKGDIAEGYSVSREKKESFPLTVTSAQKNPTAFYLCASIWFEGSYNEQFFGPGTRLTVL.

The chain links TRBV5-1 to TRBJ2-6; the D gene is possibly TRBD1 (6 bases). The CDR3 has 15 amino acids. The V and J ends lost 4 bases and 1 base respectively, with 9 bases between them. Germline lookup yields CDR1 SGHRS and CDR2 YFSETQ. The CDR3 DNA is TGCGCCAGCAGCGTTGGACAGTCTGGGGCCAACGTCCTGACTTTC. This codes for CASSVGQSGANVLTF.

The rearrangement uses TRBV7-9 and TRBJ2-7; D might be TRBD1 or TRBD2, each matching 5 bases. CDR1 is SEHNR, CDR2 FQNEAQ, per germline (reference sequence). The CDR3 has 12 amino acids. Trimming removed 11 bases from V and 6 bases from J, with 17 bases in between. This CDR3 is CAAVGETGEQYF. The CDR3 DNA reads as TGTGCCGCGGTGGGGGAGACCGGCGAGCAGTACTTC.

For this clone: One end of the junction is discordant with germline, which a read error may explain. This chain links TRBV9 with TRBJ1-3; unclear D gene. Germline assignment: CDR1 SGDLS and CDR2 YYNGEE. CDR3 length: 12 amino acids. CDR3 coding DNA: TGTGTCAGCAGCGTAGCGGGAAACACCATATATTTT. Encoded protein: CVSSVAGNTIYF. Supplemented by reference TRBV9 and TRBJ1-3, the full variable domain reads DSGVTQTPKHLITATGQRVTLRCSPRSGDLSVYWYQQSLDQGLQFLIQYYNGEERAKGNILERFSAQQFPDLHSELNLSSLELGDSALYFCVSSVAGNTIYFGEGSWLTVV.

V usage is TRBV29-1 and J usage is TRBJ1-1, with no clear D. This CDR3 region has 13 residues. Trimming removed 0 bases at V and 2 bases at J, with 7 bases between. Germline V gives CDR1 SQVTM, CDR2 ANQGSEA. The CDR3 nucleotides read TGCAGCGTTGAAGATCCGGTTAACACTGAAGCTTTCTTT. This gives the protein CSVEDPVNTEAFF.

This chain connects TRBV9 to TRBJ1-1; D is ambiguous. The germline CDR1 and CDR2 sequences are SGDLS and YYNGEE. With 1 base removed from V and 0 bases from J, the gap between germline ends came to 10 bases. The CDR3 totals 15 residues. CDR3 bases: TGTGCCAGCAGCGTAAGTGGCAGTTTGAACACTGAAGCTTTCTTT. This sequence encodes CASSVSGSLNTEAFF.

This clone was recorded once. This chain uses TRBV2 with TRBJ2-3; 7 positions match TRBD2. Germline CDR1 reads SNHLY; CDR2 reads FYNNEI. The CDR3 runs to 15 residues. The V segment lost 5 bases and the J segment 4 bases; nucleotides outside the gene matches: 9. The CDR3 bases are TGTGCCAGCAGTCCCGCAGGACTAGTGGCAGATACGCAGTATTTT. It translates to CASSPAGLVADTQYF.

This chain uses TRBV5-1 with TRBJ1-3, with D unclear. V lost 3 bases and J 0 bases, leaving 7 bases between the germline ends. The CDR3 sequence is 14 residues long. Germline assignment: CDR1 SGHRS and CDR2 YFSETQ. CDR3 loop: CASSSGTSGNTIYF. CDR3 sequence (DNA): TGCGCCAGCAGCTCGGGAACCTCTGGAAACACCATATATTTT.

The gene calls are TRBV11-2 and TRBJ1-2; no firm D call. CDR1 is SGHAT, CDR2 FQNNGV, per germline. The CDR3 has 14 residues. Trimming removed 3 bases at V and 4 bases at J, with 12 bases between. CDR3 sequence (DNA): TGTGCCAGCAGCTTGGAACTTTTTTCCTATGGCTACACCTTC. Protein product: CASSLELFSYGYTF.

This chain connects TRBV29-1 to TRBJ1-1; no reliable D call. Germline CDR1 and CDR2: SQVTM and ANQGSEA. The CDR3 extends over 13 amino acids. V lost 8 bases and J lost 5, with 18 bases in between. The CDR3 protein is CSSLGLLQTEAFF. The CDR3 DNA reads as TGCAGCTCCCTGGGCCTTTTACAGACTGAAGCTTTCTTT.

This chain connects TRBV21-1 to TRBJ2-1; the table's TRBD2 call for D was not verified on the DNA. TRBV21-1 is deemed a pseudogene. There are 21 residues in the CDR3. CDR3 DNA sequence: TGTGCCAGCAGCGTAAAAAGGGGGGGAAGTTCCCCGGGAGCCGGGGGCAATGAGCAGTTCTTC. Protein sequence: CASSVKRGGSSPGAGGNEQFF.

The chain links TRBV7-6 to TRBJ1-4; D remains ambiguous. CDR1 is SGHVS, CDR2 FNYEAQ, per germline. CDR3 size: 15 residues. Trimming shortened V by 2 bases and J by 6 bases, and 13 bases separated the two germline ends. The CDR3 here is CASSLFSGIDEKLFF. As DNA, the CDR3 is TGTGCCAGCAGCTTATTCTCGGGGATAGATGAAAAACTGTTTTTT.

The chain is built from TRBV2 and TRBJ2-5, with D hard to call. Germline assignment: CDR1 SNHLY and CDR2 FYNNEI. There are 14 residues in the CDR3. Deletions cut 7 bases from V and 1 base from J, with 13 bases between. The CDR3 bases are TGTGCCAGCACCCTCGAGCCCCGCCAAGAGACCCAGTACTTC. This gives the protein CASTLEPRQETQYF.

The chain links TRBV5-1 to TRBJ2-3; the D gene is possibly TRBD2 (6 bases). The ends were cut back, 0 bases at V and 6 bases at J, with 14 bases in the middle. The germline V gene encodes CDR1 SGHRS and CDR2 YFSETQ. The CDR3 extends over 15 amino acids. DNA for the CDR3: TGCGCCAGCAGCTTGGGACTAGATCCTACTGATACGCAGTATTTT. Translating gives CASSLGLDPTDTQYF.

Only one count was recorded for this clone. The chain carries TRBV9 and TRBJ2-3; D is possibly TRBD2 (7 bases). V was shortened by 1 base and J by 2 bases, with 14 bases between the two germline ends. The CDR3 covers 16 residues. The V gene's germline CDR1 is SGDLS and CDR2 YYNGEE. CDR3 sequence: CASSVKGGGVTDTQYF. In nucleotides, the CDR3 is TGTGCCAGCAGCGTAAAGGGCGGGGGCGTCACAGATACGCAGTATTTT.

This sequence joins TRBV5-1 and TRBJ1-5; a possible D gene is TRBD1 (6 bases). The CDR3 is made up of 15 amino acids. The germline V gene has CDR1 SGHRS and CDR2 YFSETQ. V was cut by 0 bases and J by 2 bases, with 9 bases left in between. CDR3 nucleotide sequence: TGCGCCAGCAGCTTGGCCGCAGGGGGCAATCAGCCCCAGCATTTT. Its translation is CASSLAAGGNQPQHF.

V and J are TRBV28 and TRBJ1-1, with TRBD1 as a possible D gene (5 bases). V lost 7 bases and J lost 2, with 11 bases in between. The V gene's germline CDR1 is MDHEN and CDR2 SYDVKM. This CDR3 spans 13 amino acids. The CDR3 nucleotides read TGTGCCAGCATCCGACAGCCCAACACTGAAGCTTTCTTT. Protein sequence: CASIRQPNTEAFF.

This chain connects TRBV5-4 to TRBJ2-7, with 7 bases fitting TRBD2. V was pared by 0 bases and J by 7 bases, with 7 bases of the junction left unmatched. The CDR3 has 14 residues. Germline CDR1 reads SGHNT; CDR2 reads YYREEE (reference sequence). This CDR3 is CASSLEGLRREQYF. For the CDR3, the DNA is TGTGCCAGCAGCTTGGAGGGACTACGAAGGGAGCAGTACTTC.

This chain connects TRBV19 to TRBJ2-3, with D perhaps TRBD1 (5 bases). The CDR3 loop spans 16 amino acids. The germline V and J ends were trimmed by 1 base and 4 bases, with 15 bases remaining between them. CDR1 is LNHDA and CDR2 is SQIVND in the germline V gene (reference sequence). The chain's CDR3 is CASSIGRTPGPDTQYF. The CDR3 DNA reads TGTGCCAGTAGTATAGGTCGGACACCTGGGCCAGATACGCAGTATTTT.

The V call is TRBV3-1 (or the pseudogene TRBV3-2), the J call TRBJ2-7; D is possibly TRBD1 (8 bases). CDR1 is LGHDT and CDR2 is YNNKEL in the germline V gene (reference sequence). The germline V and J ends were trimmed by 7 bases and 4 bases, with 17 bases remaining between them. The CDR3 has 14 amino acids. This CDR3 reads CASTEDREGYEQYF. CDR3 coding DNA: TGTGCCAGCACGGAGGACAGGGAGGGGTACGAGCAGTACTTC.

This sequence joins TRBV9 and TRBJ2-1, with D maybe TRBD2 (6 bases). Trimming shortened V by 3 bases and J by 7 bases, and 11 bases separated the two germline ends. The CDR3 runs 13 residues. CDR1 and CDR2 from the germline V gene are SGDLS and YYNGEE. As DNA, the CDR3 is TGTGCCAGCAGCGCTAGTGGAGGGAATGAGCAGTTCTTC. Translated, it gives CASSASGGNEQFF.

This clone was detected only a few times. The J gene is TRBJ2-7, the V gene TRBV7-3; D may be TRBD1 (6 bases). Germline loops: CDR1 SGHTA, CDR2 FQGTGA. V dropped 4 bases and J dropped 1 base, with 14 bases sitting between them. CDR3 length equals 15 residues. The CDR3 here is CASSSGQLGSYEQYF. Written as DNA, the CDR3 is TGTGCCAGCAGCTCCGGACAGTTAGGGTCCTACGAGCAGTACTTC.

The chain combines TRBV19 with TRBJ2-2; 8 positions match TRBD1. Germline V gene sequence: CDR1 LNHDA, CDR2 SQIVND (reference sequence). The CDR3 totals 15 residues. V lost 1 base, J lost 5 bases, and 3 bases stayed unmatched. CDR3 coding DNA: TGTGCCAGTAGTATAGTTACAGGGGGTACCGGGGAGCTGTTTTTT. Protein: CASSIVTGGTGELFF.

This clone appeared a single time. This chain joins TRBV29-1 and TRBJ1-2; TRBD1 matches 9 bases. Trimming at V came to 1 base and at J to 5 bases, leaving 5 bases not matched to a gene. CDR1 is SQVTM and CDR2 is ANQGSEA in the germline V gene. CDR3 length equals 14 residues. Here the CDR3 reads CSVEGDRVVYGYTF. DNA for the CDR3: TGCAGCGTTGAAGGGGACAGGGTCGTTTATGGCTACACCTTC.

The chain is built from TRBV19 and TRBJ2-1, with D possibly called TRBD1 or TRBD2 (5 bases each). Trimming pared 9 bases from V and 2 bases from J, leaving 11 bases between. The CDR3 covers 13 residues. Germline CDR1 reads LNHDA; CDR2 reads SQIVND (reference sequence). The CDR3 reads CASGDGAYNEQFF. Here the CDR3 DNA reads TGTGCCAGCGGGGACGGAGCCTACAATGAGCAGTTCTTC.

V and J are TRBV11-2 and TRBJ2-7; the match to TRBD1 covers 10 bases. The CDR3 has 18 amino acids. V lost 4 bases, J lost 1 base, and 13 bases stayed unmatched. From germline, CDR1 is SGHAT and CDR2 FQNNGV. CDR3 loop: CASSSHLDGTGVSYEQYF. As DNA, the CDR3 is TGTGCCAGCAGCTCTCATTTAGATGGGACAGGGGTTTCCTACGAGCAGTACTTC.

V gene TRBV7-9 combines with J gene TRBJ2-3, with D perhaps TRBD1 (6 bases). The germline gives CDR1 SEHNR, CDR2 FQNEAQ (reference sequence). CDR3 length: 16 residues. With 6 bases removed from V and 0 bases from J, the gap between germline ends came to 16 bases. The CDR3 DNA follows: TGTGCCAGCAGATCCGGGACACCGACTAGCACAGATACGCAGTATTTT. Its translation: CASRSGTPTSTDTQYF.